The rows below give T cell receptor beta chains drawn from one sample of a study of post-analysis software for immune sequencing data. A single record per CDR3 protein comes from TCRdb applying MiXCR to the PCR reads. This table holds more than 500,000 distinct CDR3 sequences, less than 40% found once. Sequenced input: blood. The receptors were sampled from a girl aged 2 to 17 with multiple sclerosis. The CDR3 runs from the conserved cysteine through the conserved F or W. Each record gives: clone size, V gene, D gene, J gene, CDR3 DNA, CDR3 protein. D genes are given only for firm matches. For some rows the clone size is stated as once, few or many, or as a class when expanded; others skip it.

.	TRBV7-8	.	TRBJ2-1	TGTGCCAGCAGCCCCCGGATTAGCTGGGATGAGCAGTTCTTC	CASSPRISWDEQFF
.	TRBV20-1	.	TRBJ1-2	TGCAGTGCTAGAACTTCAGGGGTTCCTGGCTACACCTTC	CSARTSGVPGYTF
.	TRBV5-1	TRBD2	TRBJ2-7	TGCGCCAGCATCTTGGCGGGGGGGCTCACACGCCTCTACGAGCAGTACTTC	CASILAGGLTRLYEQYF
.	TRBV20-1	.	TRBJ2-3	TGCAGTGCTAGAGATCTGGGACTGTACACAGATACGCAGTATTTT	CSARDLGLYTDTQYF
.	TRBV7-8	.	TRBJ2-7	TGTGCCAGCAGCTTGGCGGCAGCCTACGAGCAGTACTTC	CASSLAAAYEQYF
.	TRBV7-9	TRBD1	TRBJ2-1	TGTGCCTGCAGGGACAGGGAGTACTACAATGAGCAGTTCTTC	CACRDREYYNEQFF
few	TRBV20-1	.	TRBJ2-7	TGCAGTGCCCGGCGATTCTCCTACGAGCAGTACTTC	CSARRFSYEQYF
few	TRBV11-2	.	TRBJ2-2	TGTGCCAGCAGCCCCTCGGGCTCAGGGGTCAGGGAGCTGTTTTTT	CASSPSGSGVRELFF
few	TRBV7-3	.	TRBJ2-3	TGTGCCAGCAGCTTAAGACCGGGGTCGGATACGCAGTATTTT	CASSLRPGSDTQYF
.	TRBV12-3/TRBV12-4	.	TRBJ1-4	TGTGCCAGCAGTTTACAGGGGACGGCTGAAAAACTGTTTTTT	CASSLQGTAEKLFF
.	TRBV5-6	TRBD2	TRBJ2-1	TGTGCCAGCAGCATACTAGCGGCATCCTACAATGAGCAGTTCTTC	CASSILAASYNEQFF
many	TRBV6-6	.	TRBJ2-3	TGTGCCAGCAGTTACTCGGGTACGAGCGCGCAGTATTTT	CASSYSGTSAQYF
few	TRBV7-9	TRBD2	TRBJ2-7	TGTGCCAGCAGCTTAGCACTAGCGGGGCCCTACGAGCAGTACTTC	CASSLALAGPYEQYF
few	TRBV20-1	TRBD2	TRBJ2-7	TGCAGTGCTACGGTTCCACGCGGGGGCTCCTACGAGCAGTACTTC	CSATVPRGGSYEQYF
once	TRBV5-1	TRBD1	TRBJ2-3	TGCGCCAGTGACAGGGGGCAGGGAGATACGCAGTATTTT	CASDRGQGDTQYF
many	TRBV15	TRBD2	TRBJ2-1	TGTGCCACCAGCACAGGACTAGCGGGTGGAAATGAGCAGTTCTTC	CATSTGLAGGNEQFF
.	TRBV11-3	TRBD2	TRBJ2-1	TGTGCCAGCTCGCGGGGGGCTTACGATGAGCAGTTCTTC	CASSRGAYDEQFF
few	TRBV3-1	TRBD1	TRBJ1-1	TGTGCCAGCGCAACCCGCGGACAGGGGAACACTGAAGCTTTCTTT	CASATRGQGNTEAFF
.	TRBV3-1	.	TRBJ2-1	TGTGCCAGTGCCTCGGATCCACAGCCACGCAACGAGCAGTTCTTC	CASASDPQPRNEQFF
few	TRBV20-1	TRBD1	TRBJ1-2	TGCAGTGCTGCCGACCCGACAGGGTCCTATGGCTACACCTTC	CSAADPTGSYGYTF
once	TRBV27	TRBD2	TRBJ2-1	TGTGCCAGCAGTTTATTAGCGGGGACCCCCAATGAGCAGTTCTTC	CASSLLAGTPNEQFF
.	TRBV7-9	.	TRBJ1-2	TGTGCCAGCAGCTTAGCGAGTGGTCAGGGGAGCGGCTACACCTTC	CASSLASGQGSGYTF
few	TRBV7-8	TRBD2	TRBJ2-7	TGTGCCAGCAGCCGGACTAGCGGGGGGGGTACGTACGAGCAGTACTTC	CASSRTSGGGTYEQYF
few	TRBV13	.	TRBJ2-7	TGTGCCAGCAGCTTAGACCCGGACAGTGATTACGAGCAGTACTTC	CASSLDPDSDYEQYF
.	TRBV5-6	.	TRBJ2-7	TGTGCCAGCAGTGACAGGTCAAGGAGCTCCTACGAGCAGTACTTC	CASSDRSRSSYEQYF
few	TRBV7-6	.	TRBJ2-3	TGTGCCAGCAGCTTAGCGTACCAGCGGGTAACTCTCACAGATACGCAGTATTTT	CASSLAYQRVTLTDTQYF
few	TRBV2	.	TRBJ2-5	TGTGCCAGCGAGGGGGGGCGCGAGACCCAGTACTTC	CASEGGRETQYF
.	TRBV5-1	TRBD1	TRBJ2-3	TGCGCCAGCAGCTTGGACGAGGGGGCCGTAGATACGCAGTATTTT	CASSLDEGAVDTQYF
.	TRBV12-3/TRBV12-4	.	TRBJ2-6	TGTGCCAGCCGGGACGGGGGCTCGGGGGCCAACGTCCTGACTTTC	CASRDGGSGANVLTF
few	TRBV6-5	.	TRBJ2-5	TGTGCCAGCACGGTCTCTGGCCAAGAGACCCAGTACTTC	CASTVSGQETQYF
few	TRBV6-1	.	TRBJ2-1	TGTGCCAGCAGCAAACGCCGCTTTGGGGGCTACAATGAGCAGTTCTTC	CASSKRRFGGYNEQFF
.	TRBV12-3/TRBV12-4	TRBD1	TRBJ2-7	TGTGCCAGCAGTAGGACAGGGAGAAACGAGCAGTACTTC	CASSRTGRNEQYF
.	TRBV5-1	TRBD1	TRBJ1-1	TGCGCCAGCAGCTTGGATCCGGTCACAGGGGACCTTATGAACACTGAAGCTTTCTTT	CASSLDPVTGDLMNTEAFF
.	TRBV24-1	TRBD2	TRBJ2-5	TGTGCCACCAGTGATTTGGTTAGCGGGGGTCAAGAGACCCAGTACTTC	CATSDLVSGGQETQYF
.	TRBV11-2	TRBD2	TRBJ2-5	TGTGCCAGCAGCTTAGGGGGCCCTAGCGGGCGCCCGGAAGAGACCCAGTACTTC	CASSLGGPSGRPEETQYF
.	TRBV12-3/TRBV12-4	.	TRBJ2-5	TGTGCCAGCAGTTCTCTCGACATCCAAGAGACCCAGTACTTC	CASSSLDIQETQYF
.	TRBV25-1	.	TRBJ2-3	TGTGCCAGCAGTGTTGGGGGTACGCAGTATTTT	CASSVGGTQYF
.	TRBV29-1	.	TRBJ2-1	TGCAGCGTTCGTCCAAGCAGCTCCTACAATGAGCAGTTCTTC	CSVRPSSSYNEQFF
.	TRBV20-1	TRBD1	TRBJ1-5	TGCAGTGCTAGAGATATAGGGGACAGGTCCAATCAGCCCCAGCATTTT	CSARDIGDRSNQPQHF
few	TRBV5-1	.	TRBJ1-1	TGCGCCAGCAGCTTGGAAGGGGGTTTGACTGAAGCTTTCTTT	CASSLEGGLTEAFF
few	TRBV12-3/TRBV12-4	.	TRBJ1-5	TGTGCCAGCAGTCCCGGGACGGTGGATCAGCCCCAGCATTTT	CASSPGTVDQPQHF
.	TRBV20-1	TRBD2	TRBJ2-1	TGCAGTGCTAGCGGACTAGCCCACAATGAGCAGTTCTTC	CSASGLAHNEQFF
.	TRBV7-2	.	TRBJ2-1	TGTGCCAGCAGCCCCGGGAAAACGGGCCTCCTCAATGAGCAGTTCTTC	CASSPGKTGLLNEQFF
once	TRBV4-1	TRBD2	TRBJ2-3	TGCGCCAGCAGCCAAGTCGGTACTAGCGCAGATACGCAGTATTTT	CASSQVGTSADTQYF
few	TRBV24-1	.	TRBJ2-7	TGTGCCACCAGTGATGGGGCGACCTACGAGCAGTACTTC	CATSDGATYEQYF